This TCR beta chain emerged from a study of blood T cell repertoires in COVID-19. Clones were read by immunoSEQ multiplex PCR, and TCRdb kept only the in-frame ones, dropping some. Here the sample spans more than 90,000 clones, 70% to 90% being singletons. CDR3 length: 15 amino acids. V lost 7 bases and J lost 3; bases outside the gene matches: 5. The germline V gene encodes CDR1 MNHEY and CDR2 SVGAGI. The TCR comes from a human donor in a cohort sampled during active COVID-19. Sequencing input: peripheral blood. The chain uses TRBV6-5 and TRBJ2-7; 14 bases map to TRBD2. CDR3 in amino acids: CASMGLAGDHYEQYF. CDR3 coding DNA: TGTGCCAGCATGGGACTAGCGGGAGACCACTACGAGCAGTACTTC.